Given below is one T cell receptor beta chain in context. These data belong to a study of blood T cell repertoires in COVID-19. Study at large: T cells, B-cell-depleted T cells, or PBMCs supplied cDNA or gDNA.

Per the original methods: Reference gene primer amplification yielded estimated nucleated cell counts. Profiled with immunoSEQ multiplex PCR; TCRdb holds only in-frame clones, not every one. The V and J calls and clone size were taken over from that table, and D and trimming were inferred from the DNA. In the table there are some 130,000 clones, approximately 90% of which are singletons. The ends were cut back, 7 bases at V and 1 base at J, with 11 bases in the middle. The CDR3 is 14 amino acids. Per germline, CDR1 MNHEY and CDR2 SVGAGI. This sequence joins TRBV6-5 and TRBJ1-5; weak D call: TRBD1 (6 bases). The TCR sequence derives from a man between 45 and 60 years old with acute or convalescent COVID-19. Specimen: peripheral blood. The CDR3 protein is CASIRDRSNQPQHF. The CDR3 coding sequence is TGTGCCAGCATTAGAGACAGGAGCAATCAGCCCCAGCATTTT.